This T cell receptor beta chain was retrieved from a study of beta chain features in type 1 diabetes. This clone was detected only a few times. Its antigen is undetermined. A sort by CD45RO/CCR7/CD25/CD127/CD95/CD27 yielded CD4+ naive, central memory, regulatory and stem cell-like memory cells. General study results and limits: It was possible that PCR favored shorter templates, equally so in patients and controls. Shorter TCRB CDR3s, moderately but significantly so, marked every one of the four CD4+ subsets in Type 1 diabetes patients.

Expressed TCRB transcripts were sequenced after all isolated RNA was converted to cDNA. Assay: immunoSEQ multiplex PCR; the TCRdb copy retains only in-frame clones and omits some. In the table there are under 300,000 clones, 16% of which are singletons. The germline V gene encodes CDR1 SGHDN and CDR2 FVKESK. This CDR3 has 16 residues. V lost 4 bases and J lost 6; bases outside the gene matches: 13. The receptor's source is a man aged 25 to 40 with type 1 diabetes. This rearrangement joins TRBV14 to TRBJ2-3, with TRBD2 matching over 7 bases. The sequencing input was naive CD4+ T cells from blood. The CDR3 sequence is CASSLRREPRMDTQYF. The CDR3 DNA reads TGTGCCAGCAGCCTCCGGCGGGAGCCCCGGATGGATACGCAGTATTTT.